This TCR beta chain was captured by sequencing in a study of blood T cell repertoires in COVID-19 (dated by TCRdb to 2018 to 2020). General notes on the study: Collaborator samples came from the United States, Italy and Spain and covered acute and convalescent phases of COVID-19. The dataset comprised deeply sampled blood TCRbeta repertoires from subjects exposed to, actively infected with, or recovered from COVID-19. The repertoires were released in a freely available public database meant as a resource for research on the immune response to SARS-CoV-2. The prospective study material was composed of cDNA or gDNA derived from T cells, B-cell-depleted T cells, or PBMCs. HLA class I and class II types, where available, came from metadata supplied by the sample provider rather than from assay-based typing. The sample metadata nearly always contained a de-identified subject ID, COVID-19 status, age in years and sex. The samples were drawn from two sources: the first 160 participants of the ongoing ImmuneRACE study, and over 1,000 subjects contributed by 6 global collaborators. Study-wide findings and limitations: The amount of clinical and demographic metadata varied by source and participant and was provided uncurated.

A note on this clone: Its antigen remains undetermined. No quality values exist for individual bases; no much larger clone is one base distant.

The immunoSEQ Assay, a bias-controlled multiplex PCR, was used to amplify TCRbeta CDR3 regions from genomic DNA. In the original analysis: Nucleated cell counts per sample were estimated from amplification of reference gene primers within the assay. To quantify the absolute abundance of each unique TCRbeta CDR3 rearrangement, sequence reads were collapsed and filtered. Productive Simpson clonality was computed per sample as the square root of Simpson's diversity index over productive rearrangements. Imported from immuneACCESS, the table was reduced by TCRdb to in-frame sequences with V and J called. These copies leave out some clones; in studies compared against another copy, an unresolved V gene accounts for under half, and the cause of the remainder is not known. D and trimming were read from the DNA, whereas the V and J calls and clone size are those reported in that table. The sample table shows over 100,000 clones, and approximately 86% are seen once. The leading ten clones occupy over 9.5% of the sample.

At one collaborating source in Seattle, patients were enrolled during active infection and were followed longitudinally through the course of disease. Each collaborating institution followed its own protocols to collect whole blood in K2EDTA tubes. For TCRbeta analysis, collaborators shipped samples in one of three forms: frozen whole blood, isolated PBMCs, or DNA extracted from either of those sample types. The CDR3 measures 16 amino acids from cysteine to phenylalanine. The only DNA kept is the CDR3, 48 bases in frame from the first base. Trimming at the junction amounts to 3 bases on V and 2 bases on J, and the germline ends lie 14 bases apart. For CDR1 and CDR2, the germline V gene lists MDHEN and SYDVKM.

The sequence links TRBV28 to TRBJ1-5, with the identity of the D gene unclear. This clonotype was obtained from a woman aged 70-85 years with COVID-19, enrolled during active disease. The sequenced sample consisted of peripheral blood. The bases are TGTGCCAGCAGTTTGGGTCGGGTGGTCGGCAATCAGCCCCAGCATTTT. Translated, it gives CASSLGRVVGNQPQHF. Joined to the reference TRBV28 and TRBJ1-5 proteins, this CDR3 gives the full variable domain: DVKVTQSSRYLVKRTGEKVFLECVQDMDHENMFWYRQDPGLGLRLIYFSYDVKMKEKGDIPEGYSVSREKKERFSLILESASTNQTSMYLCASSLGRVVGNQPQHFGDGTRLSIL.